One and the same sample provided the 4 T cell receptor beta chains below, sequenced in a study of T cells in Graves' hyperthyroidism and ophthalmopathy. RNA transcripts provided the source from which TCR beta CDR3 regions were amplified. First-round RT-PCR with HTBI primers amplified the TCR CDR3 region. Each CDR3 protein is one row after TCRdb ran MiXCR on the multiplex PCR reads. This sample carries roughly 100,000 distinct CDR3 sequences, about half of them seen once, and the ten largest clones take about a quarter. Sample: blood. Every receptor here comes from a man aged 40-55 years with Graves' hyperthyroidism.

With respect to this clonotype: One junction end disagrees with the germline gene, perhaps due to a read error. The chain is built from TRBV9 and TRBJ2-2; a weak D match, TRBD1 (6 bases). The V gene's germline CDR1 is SGDLS and CDR2 YYNGEE. This CDR3 comprises 11 residues. The CDR3 DNA reads as TGTGCCAGCAGCCTTAGAGGGGGGCTGTTTTTT. This sequence encodes CASSLRGGLFF.

This rearrangement joins TRBV15 to TRBJ2-5, with 10 bases that match TRBD2. Germline V gene lookup returns CDR1 LNHNV and CDR2 YYDKDF (reference sequence). The CDR3 has 18 residues. V lost 4 bases and J lost 5; bases outside the gene matches: 16. The CDR3 reads CATSTTPLAGEDNETQYF. The CDR3 DNA sequence: TGTGCCACCAGCACCACCCCTCTAGCGGGAGAGGACAATGAGACCCAGTACTTC.

The J gene is TRBJ1-2, the V gene TRBV2, with D perhaps matching TRBD1 (5 bases). Trimming left V 3 bases short and J 8 bases short, with 10 bases between. The CDR3 is 12 amino acids. Germline assignment: CDR1 SNHLY and CDR2 FYNNEI. The CDR3 DNA sequence: TGTGCCAGCAGTGAGTGGGACGGGGGCTACACCTTC. Its translation: CASSEWDGGYTF.

This clonotype was counted at least ten times. The V and J genes are TRBV14 and TRBJ1-6; perhaps TRBD1 as D (5 bases). CDR1 is SGHDN and CDR2 is FVKESK in the germline V gene. Trimming cost V 4 bases and J 6 bases, with 13 bases left between them. This CDR3 has 15 amino acids. The chain's CDR3 is CASSRTGTGNSPLHF. The DNA for the CDR3 is TGTGCCAGCAGCCGAACCGGGACCGGTAATTCACCCCTCCACTTT.